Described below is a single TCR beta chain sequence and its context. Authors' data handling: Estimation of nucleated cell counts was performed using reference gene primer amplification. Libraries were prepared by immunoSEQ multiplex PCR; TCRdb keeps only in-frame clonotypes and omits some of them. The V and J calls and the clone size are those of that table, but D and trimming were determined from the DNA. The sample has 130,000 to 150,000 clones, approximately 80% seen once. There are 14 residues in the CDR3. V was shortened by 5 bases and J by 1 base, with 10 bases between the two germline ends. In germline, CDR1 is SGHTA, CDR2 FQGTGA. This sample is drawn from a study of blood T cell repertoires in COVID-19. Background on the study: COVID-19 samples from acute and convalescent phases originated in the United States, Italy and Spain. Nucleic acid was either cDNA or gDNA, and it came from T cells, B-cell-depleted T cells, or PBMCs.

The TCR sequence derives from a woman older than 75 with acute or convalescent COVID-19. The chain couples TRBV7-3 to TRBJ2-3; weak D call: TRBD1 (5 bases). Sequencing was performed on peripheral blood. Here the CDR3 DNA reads TGTGCCAGCAGCGAACAGGCAGGCACAGATACGCAGTATTTT. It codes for CASSEQAGTDTQYF.